Listed here are 31 T cell receptor beta chains from one sample, sequenced in a study of shared clonotypes between healthy human individuals. The data were produced by immunoSEQ multiplex PCR, yet TCRdb's version contains in-frame clones alone and is incomplete. Of over a million clones listed, around 78% are singletons. The sample was memory CD4+ T cells from PBMCs. Sample subset: CD45RA-negative fraction. The origin of the receptors is a man between 18 and 35 years old in good health. Some clones in this sample may be carry-over from other donors' samples.

The chain carries TRBV23-1 and TRBJ1-5; D is uncertain. TRBV23-1 has ORF status, its function being uncertain. Trimming cost V 1 base and J 5 bases, with 18 bases left between them. CDR3 size: 17 residues. The chain's CDR3 is CASSQLTSCRRDQPQHF. For the CDR3, the DNA is TGCGCCAGCAGTCAATTGACCAGTTGTAGAAGGGATCAGCCCCAGCATTTT.

This chain joins TRBV7-6 and TRBJ1-5, with D unclear. Trimming stripped 4 bases from V and 2 bases from J, with 9 bases between. CDR1 is SGHVS and CDR2 is FNYEAQ in the germline V gene. This CDR3 contains 14 residues. The CDR3 DNA sequence: TGTGCCAGCAGCTCACTAGCGGGCAATCAGCCCCAGCATTTT. Encoded protein: CASSSLAGNQPQHF.

This clone was recorded a few times. The sample has other DNA sequences that encode this CDR3 too. The chain combines TRBV18 with TRBJ2-7; TRBD2 matches 7 bases. This CDR3 region has 13 residues. The ends lost 3 bases at V and 3 bases at J; junction bases unmatched: 2. Germline V lookup: CDR1 KGHSH, CDR2 LQKENI. The CDR3 protein is CASSPAGDYEQYF. CDR3 nucleotides: TGTGCCAGCTCACCGGCGGGGGACTACGAGCAGTACTTC.

This sequence joins TRBV19 and TRBJ2-7; 8 nucleotides line up with TRBD1. The germline gives CDR1 LNHDA, CDR2 SQIVND (reference sequence). Losses at the gene ends were 7 bases for V and 6 bases for J; bases not matched to a gene: 11. The CDR3 is 14 residues long. The DNA of the CDR3 is TGTGCCAGTACCCCCCGGGGCAGGGGGCGCGAGCAGTACTTC. It encodes CASTPRGRGREQYF.

The chain carries TRBV10-1 and TRBJ2-6; 8 nucleotides line up with TRBD1. Trimming removed 7 bases from V and 2 bases from J; junction bases left unmatched: 7. CDR3 length: 16 amino acids. Germline V gives CDR1 WNHNN, CDR2 SYGVQD (reference sequence). The CDR3 DNA reads as TGCGCCAGCACCGGACAGGGAAAGACTGGGGCCAACGTCCTGACTTTC. It yields the protein CASTGQGKTGANVLTF.

The rearrangement links TRBV5-1 to TRBJ2-7; 7 nucleotides match TRBD1. In germline, CDR1 is SGHRS, CDR2 YFSETQ. This CDR3 region has 13 residues. Germline trimming cut 3 bases from V and 5 bases from J; bases unmatched to any gene: 5. The CDR3 spells CASSSGQRDEQYF. In DNA form, the CDR3 reads TGCGCCAGCAGCTCGGGACAGAGGGACGAGCAGTACTTC.

This sequence joins TRBV28 and TRBJ2-1, with D hard to call. This CDR3 has 14 residues. Trimming cost V 2 bases and J 6 bases, with 11 bases left between them. Germline V CDR1 and CDR2: MDHEN, SYDVKM. The CDR3, as DNA: TGTGCCAGCAGTTTAGTTGGGCGGATCAATGAGCAGTTCTTC. Amino acid sequence: CASSLVGRINEQFF.

The genes are TRBV2 and TRBJ2-7; D ambiguous. Looked up from germline, CDR1 is SNHLY and CDR2 is FYNNEI. Trimming took 8 bases from V and 0 from J, leaving 14 bases between them. This CDR3 has 14 amino acids. CDR3 loop: CASANELLSYEQYF. The CDR3 nucleotides read TGTGCCAGCGCCAACGAACTACTCTCCTACGAGCAGTACTTC.

V gene TRBV6-1 combines with J gene TRBJ1-2, with D unresolved. The CDR3 spans 15 residues. The V gene's germline CDR1 is MNHNS and CDR2 SASEGT. Trimming removed 5 bases at V and 4 bases at J, with 17 bases between. The CDR3 loop reads CASSSVRRKTYGYTF. The CDR3 nucleotides are TGTGCCAGCAGTTCAGTGCGGCGAAAGACCTATGGCTACACCTTC.

The chain links TRBV19 to TRBJ1-2, with D possibly being TRBD1 (6 bases). There are 13 residues in the CDR3. The V end lost 5 bases, the J end lost 7 bases, and 14 bases lay between the germline ends. CDR1 and CDR2 from the germline V gene are LNHDA and SQIVND (reference sequence). CDR3 sequence reads: CASSPGQRTGYTF. DNA for the CDR3: TGTGCCAGTAGTCCGGGACAAAGGACTGGCTACACCTTC.

This chain uses TRBV9 with TRBJ1-3; the D is unclear. The germline V gene encodes CDR1 SGDLS and CDR2 YYNGEE. The CDR3 loop spans 16 amino acids. Trimming took off 5 bases at V and 2 bases at J, with 17 bases between the two ends. The CDR3 loop reads CASSDGQHTAGNTIYF. The CDR3 nucleotides are TGTGCCAGCAGTGACGGCCAGCACACGGCTGGAAACACCATATATTTT.

The chain links TRBV11-2 to TRBJ2-2; 7 bases are shared with TRBD1. The V segment lost 5 bases and the J segment 2 bases; nucleotides outside the gene matches: 2. Germline CDR1 is SGHAT and CDR2 is FQNNGV. This CDR3 has 14 amino acids. The CDR3, as DNA: TGTGCCAGCAGCCAGGGGGTAAACACCGGGGAGCTGTTTTTT. Amino acid sequence: CASSQGVNTGELFF.

The gene calls are TRBV13 and TRBJ2-7; 16 bases are shared with TRBD2. CDR3 length: 19 amino acids. V lost 6 bases and J lost 3; bases outside the gene matches: 14. Germline CDR1 and CDR2: PRHDT and FYEKMQ (reference sequence). In nucleotides, the CDR3 is TGTGCCAGCAGTATAGTCGGGACTAGCGGGAGGGCCCGTCACTACGAGCAGTACTTC. Its translation is CASSIVGTSGRARHYEQYF.

This clone came up a few times. Written as DNA, the CDR3 is TGTGCCACAGGGCCAGGGGGGGCGGGAACCTACGAGCAGTACTTC. Translation gives CATGPGGAGTYEQYF. J is TRBJ2-7 and V is TRBV28, with D perhaps TRBD1 or TRBD2 (7 bases each). Germline V lookup: CDR1 MDHEN, CDR2 SYDVKM. The CDR3 length is 15 residues. V was shortened by 10 bases and J by 2 bases, with 21 bases between the two germline ends.

A word on this clone: Since a much larger clone is just one base distant, this may be a read error. The chain combines TRBV28 with TRBJ1-2, with 7 bases aligning to TRBD1. The germline V gene has CDR1 MDHEN and CDR2 SYDVKM. The CDR3 has 12 amino acids. V lost 4 bases, J lost 4 bases, and 0 bases stayed unmatched. CDR3 nucleotides: TGTGCCAGCAGTTCAGGGGGCTATGGCTACACCTTC. It translates to CASSSGGYGYTF.

The chain joins TRBV7-9 to TRBJ2-2; 8 bases map to TRBD2. J lost 5 bases, V lost 3 bases, and 5 bases had no gene match. Germline CDR1 SEHNR, CDR2 FQNEAQ (reference sequence). The CDR3 extends over 15 amino acids. CDR3 DNA: TGTGCCAGCAGCTTCGGGGTAGCGGGAACCGGGGAGCTGTTTTTT. Residues: CASSFGVAGTGELFF.

The V call is TRBV5-1, the J call TRBJ1-2; D call uncertain. V gave up 0 bases and J gave up 8 bases, with 11 bases separating them. The CDR3 has 13 amino acids. Germline lookup yields CDR1 SGHRS and CDR2 YFSETQ. CDR3: CASSLATGEGYTF. The CDR3 nucleotides read TGCGCCAGCAGCTTGGCGACCGGGGAAGGCTACACCTTC.

V gene TRBV4-3 combines with J gene TRBJ1-2; D remains ambiguous. Germline V gives CDR1 LGHNA, CDR2 YSLEER. CDR3 length equals 12 residues. V lost 4 bases and J 3 bases, leaving 6 bases between the germline ends. The CDR3 reads CASSPDHYGYTF. The CDR3 nucleotides are TGCGCCAGCAGCCCGGACCACTATGGCTACACCTTC.

This chain connects TRBV10-3 to TRBJ1-5, with D possibly matching TRBD1 (6 bases). V lost 6 bases to trimming and J lost 2 bases, with 11 bases between them. The CDR3 contains 14 residues. Germline lookup yields CDR1 ENHRY and CDR2 SYGVKD. The CDR3 DNA sequence: TGTGCCATCAGCGAAGCAGGGGGCAATCAGCCCCAGCATTTT. Translated: CAISEAGGNQPQHF.

The rearrangement links TRBV4-3 to TRBJ2-3; unclear D gene. The CDR3 loop spans 14 amino acids. Germline loops: CDR1 LGHNA, CDR2 YSLEER. Trimming pared 1 base from V and 10 bases from J, leaving 15 bases between. The CDR3 reads CASSQVPPPGAQYF. The CDR3 DNA sequence: TGCGCCAGCAGCCAAGTGCCCCCCCCGGGTGCGCAGTATTTT.

This clone is a singleton in its sample. This chain connects TRBV6-1 to TRBJ2-5; 7 nucleotides agree with TRBD1. The CDR3 length is 16 residues. The V gene's germline CDR1 is MNHNS and CDR2 SASEGT. Trimming at V came to 3 bases and at J to 0 bases, leaving 7 bases not matched to a gene. CDR3 in DNA: TGTGCCAGCAGTGACCGCCGTGACAGGGACCAAGAGACCCAGTACTTC. Protein sequence: CASSDRRDRDQETQYF.

The J gene is TRBJ1-2, the V gene TRBV6-5, with 7 bases identical to TRBD1. In germline, CDR1 is MNHEY, CDR2 SVGAGI. Trimming took 6 bases from V and 5 from J; bases not matched to a gene: 12. This CDR3 has 15 residues. The CDR3 spells CASRDPRDSAYGYTF. The CDR3 nucleotides are TGTGCCAGCAGGGACCCGCGGGACAGCGCTTATGGCTACACCTTC.

On this clone itself: With only one base between it and a far larger clone, this is likely a read error. The chain employs TRBV9 and TRBJ1-1, with D unclear. V shed 4 bases and J shed 3 bases, with 13 bases lying between them. CDR1 is SGDLS and CDR2 is YYNGEE in the germline V gene. This CDR3 is 14 amino acids long. The CDR3 loop is CASSLGGTYTEAFF. CDR3 DNA sequence: TGTGCCAGCAGCCTTGGAGGCACCTACACTGAAGCTTTCTTT.

Turning to this clone: Additional DNA sequences in this sample encode the identical CDR3. The chain is built from TRBV9 and TRBJ2-3; no firm D call. Germline lookup yields CDR1 SGDLS and CDR2 YYNGEE. V was cut by 0 bases and J by 3 bases, with 5 bases left in between. The CDR3 loop spans 13 amino acids. The CDR3 is CASSVDLTDTQYF. CDR3 nucleotide sequence: TGTGCCAGCAGCGTAGATTTAACAGATACGCAGTATTTT. Supplemented by reference TRBV9 and TRBJ2-3, the full variable domain reads DSGVTQTPKHLITATGQRVTLRCSPRSGDLSVYWYQQSLDQGLQFLIQYYNGEERAKGNILERFSAQQFPDLHSELNLSSLELGDSALYFCASSVDLTDTQYFGPGTRLTVL.

A few counts support this clone. CDR3 residues: CASSRLGSGRTYEQYF. Here the CDR3 DNA reads TGTGCCAGCAGCCGGCTCGGTAGCGGGAGGACTTACGAGCAGTACTTC. The chain has TRBV11-2 and TRBJ2-7; 10 nucleotides line up with TRBD2. This CDR3 contains 16 residues. Germline V CDR1 and CDR2: SGHAT, FQNNGV. V dropped 5 bases and J dropped 4; count of bases not matched to a gene: 11.

The gene calls are TRBV7-9 and TRBJ1-1, with D hard to call. This CDR3 contains 13 residues. V was pared by 3 bases and J by 5 bases, with 10 bases between. Per germline, CDR1 SEHNR and CDR2 FQNEAQ (reference sequence). The CDR3 DNA is TGTGCCAGCAGCTTCCATGGACCTACTGAAGCTTTCTTT. Protein product: CASSFHGPTEAFF.

The genes are TRBV5-1 and TRBJ1-4; 7 bases map to TRBD1. The CDR3 length is 14 residues. Germline CDR1 reads SGHRS; CDR2 reads YFSETQ. V dropped 0 bases and J dropped 6; count of bases not matched to a gene: 2. The CDR3 DNA reads as TGCGCCAGCAGCTTGGTCCAGGGGGATGAAAAACTGTTTTTT. This translates into CASSLVQGDEKLFF.

This chain joins TRBV6-1 and TRBJ2-7; 11 bases align to TRBD2. V lost 4 bases, J lost 7 bases, and 12 bases stayed unmatched. Germline-derived CDR1 and CDR2 are MNHNS and SASEGT. The CDR3 has 16 residues. CDR3 in DNA: TGTGCCAGCAGTGCCGGGACTAGCGGTAAGGGGGTGGAGCAGTACTTC. Its protein product is CASSAGTSGKGVEQYF.

CDR3 region: CASSRSGVSTDTQYF. The CDR3 DNA follows: TGTGCCAGCAGCCGTAGCGGGGTCAGCACAGATACGCAGTATTTT. V is TRBV7-3 and J is TRBJ2-3, with TRBD2 matching 8 bases. The CDR3 totals 15 residues. Germline V gene data show CDR1 as SGHTA and CDR2 as FQGTGA. V lost 5 bases to trimming and J lost 0 bases; unmatched junction nucleotides: 4. Supplemented by reference TRBV7-3 and TRBJ2-3, the full variable domain reads GAGVSQTPSNKVTEKGKYVELRCDPISGHTALYWYRQSLGQGPEFLIYFQGTGAADDSGLPNDRFFAVRPEGSVSTLKIQRTERGDSAVYLCASSRSGVSTDTQYFGPGTRLTVL.

The chain employs TRBV30 and TRBJ1-5; a possible D gene is TRBD1 (5 bases). Germline loops: CDR1 GTSNPN, CDR2 SVGIG (reference sequence). V was pared by 0 bases and J by 8 bases, with 17 bases between. The CDR3 consists of 15 residues. CDR3 sequence reads: CAWSVSGFGLEPQHF. CDR3 coding DNA: TGTGCCTGGAGTGTATCAGGGTTTGGACTTGAGCCCCAGCATTTT.

This clone has only one observation. In the same sample, other DNA sequences code for this CDR3. The V gene is TRBV15, the J gene TRBJ1-2; D unresolved. The CDR3 length is 12 residues. Trimming took off 3 bases at V and 2 bases at J, with 4 bases between the two ends. CDR1 LNHNV and CDR2 YYDKDF come from the germline V gene (reference sequence). Written as DNA, the CDR3 is TGTGCCACCAGCAGGGGGAACTATGGCTACACCTTC. Translating it yields CATSRGNYGYTF.